Listed below are T cell receptor beta chains from one sample, sequenced in a study of memory CD4+ T cells and cytomegalovirus serostatus. Sequencing was performed with immunoSEQ multiplex PCR; in TCRdb, only in-frame clones are kept and a portion is missing. The sample lists about 53,000 clones, about 81% occurring once. The material sequenced was memory CD4+ T cells from blood. These receptors were collected from an adult in good health and CMV-seronegative. Both conserved end residues are part of each CDR3. D genes are given only for firm matches. Clone size is stated in some rows and not others, as once, few, many or a class when expanded.

abundance	d_gene	j_gene	v_gene	CDR3aa	CDR3nt
NA	TRBD1	TRBJ1-2	TRBV7-2	CASSFGQGANYGYTF	TGTGCCAGCAGCTTCGGACAGGGGGCGAACTATGGCTACACCTTC
NA	NA	TRBJ2-7	TRBV25-1	CASSAPTATTYEQYF	TGTGCCAGCAGCGCCCCGACAGCCACTACCTACGAGCAGTACTTC
NA	NA	TRBJ2-5	TRBV5-1	CASSLGPQGKQETQYF	TGCGCCAGCAGCTTGGGCCCACAGGGTAAACAAGAGACCCAGTACTTC
NA	NA	TRBJ1-6	TRBV4-1	CASSQADNSYNSPLHF	TGCGCCAGCAGCCAGGCAGACAACTCCTATAATTCACCCCTCCACTTT
NA	NA	TRBJ2-5	TRBV9	CARDFPPRAAPLYQETQYF	TGTGCCAGGGATTTTCCCCCCCGGGCCGCCCCGTTGTACCAAGAGACCCAGTACTTC
NA	TRBD2	TRBJ2-3	TRBV7-6	CASSSTAGGSGDTQYF	TGTGCCAGCAGCTCGACGGCGGGGGGGAGCGGAGATACGCAGTATTTT
NA	TRBD1	TRBJ2-4	TRBV6-1	CASSQGQGWVYF	TGTGCCAGCAGTCAGGGACAGGGATGGGTGTACTTC
NA	TRBD1	TRBJ1-5	TRBV30	CAWSEGTGLSNQPQHF	TGTGCCTGGAGTGAAGGGACAGGCCTAAGCAATCAGCCCCAGCATTTT
NA	NA	TRBJ1-5	TRBV19	CASSIAYSNQPQHF	TGTGCCAGTAGTATAGCATATAGCAATCAGCCCCAGCATTTT
NA	NA	TRBJ2-7	TRBV7-2	CASRPGGVHEQYF	TGTGCCAGTCGACCAGGAGGGGTACACGAGCAGTACTTC
few	TRBD1	TRBJ1-4	TRBV2	CASSGQGDEKLFF	TGTGCCAGCAGTGGACAGGGTGACGAAAAACTGTTTTTT
few	NA	TRBJ2-7	TRBV28	CASSFARYEQYF	TGTGCCAGCAGTTTCGCCCGCTACGAGCAGTACTTC
NA	NA	TRBJ2-2	TRBV7-3	CASSLIGAGELFF	TGTGCCAGCAGCTTAATAGGGGCCGGGGAGCTGTTTTTT
once	NA	TRBJ1-2	TRBV20-1	CSTREYGYTF	TGCAGTACGAGGGAGTATGGCTACACCTTC
NA	NA	TRBJ1-1	TRBV10-3	CAIREGPRLNTEAFF	TGTGCCATCAGAGAGGGCCCGAGATTGAACACTGAAGCTTTCTTT
NA	TRBD1	TRBJ2-5	TRBV5-4	CASSSTYERTGRETQYF	TGTGCCAGCAGCTCGACCTATGAAAGGACAGGGAGGGAGACCCAGTACTTC
NA	NA	TRBJ1-2	TRBV25-1	CASQPGRRDYYGYTF	TGTGCCAGCCAGCCGGGGAGACGAGATTACTATGGCTACACCTTC
NA	TRBD2	TRBJ2-7	TRBV13	CASSSTGLARLEYEQYF	TGTGCCAGCAGCTCGACGGGACTAGCGAGGTTGGAGTACGAGCAGTACTTC
NA	TRBD1	TRBJ1-5	TRBV28	CASRGGQVNQPQHF	TGTGCCAGCAGGGGGGGACAGGTTAATCAGCCCCAGCATTTT
NA	NA	TRBJ2-2	TRBV25-1	CASSETLGGNTGELFF	TGTGCCAGCAGTGAAACACTAGGGGGGAACACCGGGGAGCTGTTTTTT
NA	NA	TRBJ1-5	TRBV7-7	CASSLASKPSPGNQPQHF	TGTGCTAGCAGCTTAGCGTCTAAGCCGAGTCCGGGCAATCAGCCCCAGCATTTT
NA	NA	TRBJ2-3	TRBV11-2	CASSLDWGFTDTQYF	TGTGCCAGCAGCTTAGACTGGGGGTTCACAGATACGCAGTATTTT
NA	NA	TRBJ2-1	TRBV5-4	CASSLEGVGESSSYNEQFF	TGTGCCAGCAGCTTGGAGGGCGTAGGGGAATCAAGCTCCTACAATGAGCAGTTCTTC
NA	NA	TRBJ2-3	TRBV9	CASSLRGEGPLVTQYF	TGTGCCAGCAGCCTTAGGGGGGAAGGGCCCCTGGTAACGCAGTATTTT
NA	NA	TRBJ1-6	TRBV6-4	CASSELGRGNSPLHF	TGTGCCAGCAGTGAATTGGGCAGGGGCAATTCACCCCTCCACTTT
NA	TRBD1	TRBJ2-5	TRBV4-2	CASSQAGTGEGKTQYF	TGTGCCAGCAGCCAGGCTGGGACAGGGGAGGGGAAGACCCAGTACTTC
NA	TRBD1	TRBJ1-5	TRBV6-6	CASISSGTGSNQPQHF	TGTGCCAGCATCTCCAGTGGGACAGGGAGCAATCAGCCCCAGCATTTT
NA	NA	TRBJ1-4	TRBV6-5	CASSRATANEKLFF	TGTGCCAGTTCCCGGGCGACAGCTAATGAAAAACTGTTTTTT